A selection of T cell receptor beta chains follows, all from one sample in a study of blood T cells in healthy people across ages. MiXCR, applied by TCRdb to the 5' RACE reads, yields one record per CDR3 protein. The sample yields hundreds of thousands of distinct CDR3 sequences, under 45% seen once. The specimen sequenced was blood. The source of these receptors is a man in his sixties in good health. Each CDR3 is given with its conserved first and last residue. D genes are given only for firm matches. The listing skips clone size in some rows; elsewhere it reads once, few, many or a size class.

TRBJ1-4 - TRBV4-3 - CASSQDAGVAEKLFF TGCGCCAGCAGCCAAGATGCAGGGGTGGCTGAAAAACTGTTTTTT
TRBJ2-4 - TRBV13 - CASSLRGLGEQYF TGTGCCAGCAGCTTACGGGGGCTTGGAGAGCAGTACTTC
TRBJ1-5 - TRBV7-9 few CASSPLGDPNQPQHF TGTGCCAGCAGCCCCTTAGGGGATCCCAATCAGCCCCAGCATTTT
TRBJ2-2 TRBD2 TRBV5-1 - CASSLTSGMNTGELFF TGCGCCAGCAGCTTGACTAGCGGAATGAACACCGGGGAGCTGTTTTTT
TRBJ2-2 TRBD2 TRBV4-1 - CASSHWTRSTGELFF TGCGCCAGCAGCCATTGGACTAGATCGACCGGGGAGCTGTTTTTT
TRBJ1-6 - TRBV4-3 few CASSQDSMGRPLHF TGCGCCAGCAGCCAAGACTCTATGGGAAGGCCCCTCCACTTT
TRBJ2-1 TRBD1 TRBV4-3 - CASSPGTGDINEQFF TGCGCCAGCAGCCCAGGGACAGGGGATATTAATGAGCAGTTCTTC
TRBJ2-5 TRBD2 TRBV6-5 few CASSYSIRGGETQYF TGTGCCAGCAGTTACTCTATTCGCGGGGGGGAGACCCAGTACTTC
TRBJ2-1 TRBD1 TRBV6-2/TRBV6-3 - CASMRQGLYEQFF TGTGCCAGCATGAGACAGGGTCTTTATGAGCAGTTCTTC
TRBJ1-2 - TRBV15 few CATSRDGTANYGYTF TGTGCCACCAGCAGAGATGGAACAGCTAACTATGGCTACACCTTC
TRBJ2-3 - TRBV10-3 few CAISETSGYTDTQYF TGTGCCATCAGTGAAACAAGCGGCTACACAGATACGCAGTATTTT
TRBJ1-2 - TRBV14 few CASSQSETGTNYGYTF TGTGCCAGCAGCCAATCAGAGACCGGAACTAACTATGGCTACACCTTC
TRBJ1-5 - TRBV29-1 - CSALTGGNQPQHF TGCAGCGCCCTGACTGGGGGCAATCAGCCCCAGCATTTT
TRBJ2-3 - TRBV29-1 many CSAGGRQDTQYF TGCAGCGCCGGGGGACGCCAGGATACGCAGTATTTT
TRBJ1-1 - TRBV6-5 - CASSLREGTEAFF TGTGCCAGCAGCCTCAGGGAGGGGACTGAAGCTTTCTTT
TRBJ2-7 TRBD2 TRBV7-2 - CASSHRAGEPYEQYF TGTGCCAGCAGCCACAGAGCGGGGGAACCATACGAGCAGTACTTC
TRBJ2-1 TRBD2 TRBV6-2/TRBV6-3 few CASSHTRTSDVLSSYNEQFF TGTGCCAGCAGTCACACCCGGACTAGTGATGTATTGAGCTCCTACAATGAGCAGTTCTTC
TRBJ2-7 TRBD2 TRBV29-1 few CSATGTMGQWYF TGCAGCGCAACCGGGACTATGGGGCAGTGGTACTTC
TRBJ2-5 TRBD1 TRBV5-1 - CASSGTGGRETQYF TGCGCCAGCAGCGGGACAGGGGGCCGGGAGACCCAGTACTTC
TRBJ2-7 - TRBV20-1 few CSATPTSSYEQYF TGCAGTGCTACTCCGACCAGCTCCTACGAGCAGTACTTC
TRBJ2-1 - TRBV4-3 - CAIVSLGRRYNEQFF TGCGCCATCGTTTCCTTGGGCCGAAGGTACAATGAGCAGTTCTTC
TRBJ1-6 TRBD1 TRBV28 - CASSSTGDNSPLHF TGTGCCAGCAGTTCCACAGGGGACAATTCACCCCTCCACTTT
TRBJ2-7 - TRBV6-2/TRBV6-3 - CASTVGEEYEQYF TGTGCCAGCACCGTCGGGGAGGAGTACGAGCAGTACTTC